The clone carrying this T cell receptor (beta chain) was counted once. Its cognate antigen is unknown. This sample was taken from a study of T cells after posttransplantation cyclophosphamide. With V trimmed by 5 bases and J by 4 bases, 4 bases remained unmatched. Germline lookup yields CDR1 SEHNR and CDR2 FQNEAQ (reference sequence). This CDR3 contains 13 residues. Findings of the study overall: Later blood repertoires were often dominated by clones from the donor CD8+ memory compartment. Skin or GI-infiltrating T cells shared few TRB sequences with blood.

Sequencing used immunoSEQ multiplex PCR; TCRdb keeps in-frame clones, though not all of them. The sample has more than 30,000 clones; under 95% are singletons. Cells defined as naive were viable CD3+CD4+ or CD3+CD8+ and CCR7+CD45RA+CD45RO-CD95-CD27+CD28+. This related bone marrow graft donor gave peripheral blood on the day of marrow donation. The chain is built from TRBV7-9 and TRBJ1-1; 7 bases map to TRBD1. The clonotype comes from a woman aged 60 to 75 in good health, CMV-negative, and a related stem cell transplant donor. The sequenced sample was naive CD4+ T cells sorted from PBMCs. For the CDR3, the DNA is TGTGCCAGCAGCCTTACAGGGGCCACTGAAGCTTTCTTT. It codes for CASSLTGATEAFF.